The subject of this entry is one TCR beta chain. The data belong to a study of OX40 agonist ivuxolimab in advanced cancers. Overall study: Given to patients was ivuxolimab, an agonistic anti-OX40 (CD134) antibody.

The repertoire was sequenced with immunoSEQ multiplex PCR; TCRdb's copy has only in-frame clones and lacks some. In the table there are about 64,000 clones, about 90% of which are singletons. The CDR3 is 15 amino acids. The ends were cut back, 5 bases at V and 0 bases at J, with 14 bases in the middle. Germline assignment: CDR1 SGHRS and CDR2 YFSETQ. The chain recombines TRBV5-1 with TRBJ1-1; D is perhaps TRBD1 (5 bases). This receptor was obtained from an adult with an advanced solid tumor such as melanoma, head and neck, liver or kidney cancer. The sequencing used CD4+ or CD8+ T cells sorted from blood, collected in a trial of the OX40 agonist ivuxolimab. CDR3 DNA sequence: TGCGCCAGCAGTGACGACAGACCCTTGAACACTGAAGCTTTCTTT. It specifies CASSDDRPLNTEAFF.